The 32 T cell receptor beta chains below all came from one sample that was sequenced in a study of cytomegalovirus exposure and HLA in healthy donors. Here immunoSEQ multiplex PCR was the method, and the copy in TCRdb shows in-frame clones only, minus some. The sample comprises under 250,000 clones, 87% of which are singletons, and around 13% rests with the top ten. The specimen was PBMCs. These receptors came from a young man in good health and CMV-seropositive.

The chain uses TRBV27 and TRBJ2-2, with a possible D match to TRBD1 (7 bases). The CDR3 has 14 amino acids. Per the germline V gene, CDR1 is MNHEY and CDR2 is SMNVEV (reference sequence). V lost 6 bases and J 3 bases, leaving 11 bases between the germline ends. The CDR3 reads CASRPGGYTGELFF. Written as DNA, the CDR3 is TGTGCCAGCAGGCCAGGGGGGTACACCGGGGAGCTGTTTTTT.

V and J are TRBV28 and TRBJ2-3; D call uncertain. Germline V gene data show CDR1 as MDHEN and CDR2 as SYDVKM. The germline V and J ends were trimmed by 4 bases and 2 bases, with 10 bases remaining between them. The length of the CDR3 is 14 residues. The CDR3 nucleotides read TGTGCCAGCAGTTCCAAGGATCTCACAGATACGCAGTATTTT. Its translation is CASSSKDLTDTQYF.

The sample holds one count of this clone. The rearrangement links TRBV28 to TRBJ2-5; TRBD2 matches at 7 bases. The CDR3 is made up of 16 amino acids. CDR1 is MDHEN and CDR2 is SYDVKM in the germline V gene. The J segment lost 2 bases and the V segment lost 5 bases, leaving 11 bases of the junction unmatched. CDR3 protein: CASSPDGGRLQETQYF. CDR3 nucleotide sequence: TGTGCCAGCAGTCCTGACGGGGGGAGGTTACAAGAGACCCAGTACTTC.

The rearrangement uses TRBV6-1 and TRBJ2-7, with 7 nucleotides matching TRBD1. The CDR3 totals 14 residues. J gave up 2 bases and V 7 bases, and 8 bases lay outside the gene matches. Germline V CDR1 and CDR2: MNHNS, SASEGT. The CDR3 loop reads CASTIRDRTYEQYF. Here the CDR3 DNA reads TGTGCCAGCACCATCAGGGACAGAACCTACGAGCAGTACTTC.

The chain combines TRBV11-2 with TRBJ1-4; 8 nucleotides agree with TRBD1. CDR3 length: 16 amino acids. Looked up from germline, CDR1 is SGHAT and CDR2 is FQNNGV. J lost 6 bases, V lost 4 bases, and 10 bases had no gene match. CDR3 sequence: CASSYGTGTGHEKLFF. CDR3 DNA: TGTGCCAGCAGCTACGGCACCGGGACAGGCCATGAAAAACTGTTTTTT.

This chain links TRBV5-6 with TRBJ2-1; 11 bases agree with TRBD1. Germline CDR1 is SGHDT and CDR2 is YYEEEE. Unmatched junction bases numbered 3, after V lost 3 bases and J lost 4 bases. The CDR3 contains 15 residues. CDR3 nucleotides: TGTGCCAGCAGCTACGGGACAGGGGGATACAATGAGCAGTTCTTC. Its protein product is CASSYGTGGYNEQFF.

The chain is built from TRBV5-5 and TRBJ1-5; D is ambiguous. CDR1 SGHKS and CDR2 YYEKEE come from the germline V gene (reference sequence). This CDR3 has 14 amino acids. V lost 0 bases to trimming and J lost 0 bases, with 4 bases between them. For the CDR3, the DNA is TGTGCCAGCAGCTTGGATGCTAGCAATCAGCCCCAGCATTTT. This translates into CASSLDASNQPQHF.

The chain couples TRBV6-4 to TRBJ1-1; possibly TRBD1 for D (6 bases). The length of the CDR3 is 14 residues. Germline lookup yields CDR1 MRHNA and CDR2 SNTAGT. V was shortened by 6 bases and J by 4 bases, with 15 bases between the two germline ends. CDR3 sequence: CASRSQGTATEAFF. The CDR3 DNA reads TGTGCCAGCAGATCCCAGGGGACGGCCACTGAAGCTTTCTTT.

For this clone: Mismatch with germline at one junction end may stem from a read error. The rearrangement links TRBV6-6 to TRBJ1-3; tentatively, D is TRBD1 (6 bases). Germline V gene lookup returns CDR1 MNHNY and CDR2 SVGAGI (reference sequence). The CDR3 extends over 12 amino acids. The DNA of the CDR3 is TGTGCCAGCAGGCTCCTAGGGGGGGGCGAGGTTTTT. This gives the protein CASRLLGGGEVF.

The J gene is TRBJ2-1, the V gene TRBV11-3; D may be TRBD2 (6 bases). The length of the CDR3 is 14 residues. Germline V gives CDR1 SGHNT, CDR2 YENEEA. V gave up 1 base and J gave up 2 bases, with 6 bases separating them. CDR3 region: CASSLAGAYNEQFF. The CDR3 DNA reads TGTGCCAGCAGCTTAGCGGGGGCCTACAATGAGCAGTTCTTC.

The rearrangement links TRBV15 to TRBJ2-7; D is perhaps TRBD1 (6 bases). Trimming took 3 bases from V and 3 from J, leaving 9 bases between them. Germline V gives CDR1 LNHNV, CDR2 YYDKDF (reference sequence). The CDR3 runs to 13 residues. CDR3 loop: CATSSAQGYEQYF. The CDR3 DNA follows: TGTGCCACCAGCAGTGCACAGGGCTACGAGCAGTACTTC.

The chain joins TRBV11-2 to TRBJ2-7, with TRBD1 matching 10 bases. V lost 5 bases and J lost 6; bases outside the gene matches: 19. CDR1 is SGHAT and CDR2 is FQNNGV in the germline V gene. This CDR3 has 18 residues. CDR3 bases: TGTGCCAGCAGCCCCAGGTCCCCGGGACAGGGGAGGTCAAGCGAGCAGTACTTC. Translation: CASSPRSPGQGRSSEQYF.

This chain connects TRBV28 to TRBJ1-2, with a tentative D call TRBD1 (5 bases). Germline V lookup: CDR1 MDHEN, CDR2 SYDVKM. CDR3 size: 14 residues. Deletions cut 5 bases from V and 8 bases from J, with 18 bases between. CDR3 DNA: TGTGCCAGCAGTCTCGGGACTGAGCTATTCGGCTACACCTTC. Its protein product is CASSLGTELFGYTF.

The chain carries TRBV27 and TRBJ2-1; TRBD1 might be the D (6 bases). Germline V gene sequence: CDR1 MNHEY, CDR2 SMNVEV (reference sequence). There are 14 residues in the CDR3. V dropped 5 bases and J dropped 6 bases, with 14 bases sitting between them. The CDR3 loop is CASSTRGSGNEQFF. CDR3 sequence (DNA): TGTGCCAGCAGTACCAGGGGATCAGGCAATGAGCAGTTCTTC.

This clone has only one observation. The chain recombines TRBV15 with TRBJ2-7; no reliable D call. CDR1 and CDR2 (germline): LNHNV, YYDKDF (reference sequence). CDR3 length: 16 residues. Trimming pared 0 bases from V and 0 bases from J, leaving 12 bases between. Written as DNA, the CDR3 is TGTGCCACCAGCAGAGAACTCAGGCGGTCCTCCTACGAGCAGTACTTC. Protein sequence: CATSRELRRSSYEQYF.

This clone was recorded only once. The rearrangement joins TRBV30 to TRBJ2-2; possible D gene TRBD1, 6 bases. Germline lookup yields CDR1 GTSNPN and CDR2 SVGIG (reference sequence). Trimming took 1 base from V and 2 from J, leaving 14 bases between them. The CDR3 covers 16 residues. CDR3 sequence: CAWSALWGQNTGELFF. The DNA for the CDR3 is TGTGCCTGGAGTGCCCTATGGGGACAAAACACCGGGGAGCTGTTTTTT.

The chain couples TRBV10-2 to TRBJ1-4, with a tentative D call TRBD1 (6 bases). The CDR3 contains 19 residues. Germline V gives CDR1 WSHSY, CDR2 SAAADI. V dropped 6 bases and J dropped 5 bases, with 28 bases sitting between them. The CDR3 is CASSQTGQPDHSTNEKLFF. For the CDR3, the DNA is TGCGCCAGCAGCCAGACAGGCCAACCTGATCACTCGACAAATGAAAAACTGTTTTTT.

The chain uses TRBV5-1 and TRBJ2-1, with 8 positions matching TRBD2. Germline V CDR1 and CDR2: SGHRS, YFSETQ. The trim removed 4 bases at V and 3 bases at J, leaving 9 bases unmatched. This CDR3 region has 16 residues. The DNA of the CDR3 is TGCGCCAGCAGCGAAAATTCCGGGACTAGCTACAATGAGCAGTTCTTC. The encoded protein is CASSENSGTSYNEQFF.

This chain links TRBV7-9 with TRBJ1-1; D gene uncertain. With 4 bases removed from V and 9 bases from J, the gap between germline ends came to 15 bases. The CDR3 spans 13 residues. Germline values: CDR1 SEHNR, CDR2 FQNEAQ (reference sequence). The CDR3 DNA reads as TGTGCCAGCAGCTCTAGGCGGGGTGGGAAAGCTTTCTTT. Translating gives CASSSRRGGKAFF. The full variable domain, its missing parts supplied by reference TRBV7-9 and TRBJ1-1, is DTGVSQNPRHKITKRGQNVTFRCDPISEHNRLYWYRQTLGQGPEFLTYFQNEAQLEKSRLLSDRFSAERPKGSFSTLEIQRTEQGDSAMYLCASSSRRGGKAFFGQGTRLTVV.

For the CDR3, the DNA is TGTGCCAGCAGCAGACGGGACAGCTTGAACACTGAAGCTTTCTTT. Residues: CASSRRDSLNTEAFF. This sequence joins TRBV6-6 and TRBJ1-1; TRBD1 aligns across 7 bases. The CDR3 consists of 15 residues. Per germline, CDR1 MNHNY and CDR2 SVGAGI (reference sequence). After removal of 6 bases from V and 0 bases from J, the junction contained 7 bases not matched to a gene.

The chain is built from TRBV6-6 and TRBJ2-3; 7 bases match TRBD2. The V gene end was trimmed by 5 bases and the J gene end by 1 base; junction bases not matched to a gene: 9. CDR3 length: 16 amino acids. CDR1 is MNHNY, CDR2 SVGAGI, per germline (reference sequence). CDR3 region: CASSRRELSGTDTQYF. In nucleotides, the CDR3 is TGTGCCAGCAGTCGGCGGGAGTTGTCAGGCACAGATACGCAGTATTTT.

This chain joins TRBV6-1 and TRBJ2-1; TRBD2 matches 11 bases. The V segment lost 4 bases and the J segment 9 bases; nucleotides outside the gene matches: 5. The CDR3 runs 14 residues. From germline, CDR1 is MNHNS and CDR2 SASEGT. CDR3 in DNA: TGTGCCAGCAGTGCAGGGACTAGCGGCACTGAGCAGTTCTTC. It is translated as CASSAGTSGTEQFF.

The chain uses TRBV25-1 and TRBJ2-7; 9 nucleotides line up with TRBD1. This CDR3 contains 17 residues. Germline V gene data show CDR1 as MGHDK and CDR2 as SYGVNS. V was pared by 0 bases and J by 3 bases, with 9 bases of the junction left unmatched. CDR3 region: CASSEYRGGDRDYEQYF. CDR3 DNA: TGTGCCAGCAGTGAATATCGGGGAGGGGACAGGGACTACGAGCAGTACTTC.

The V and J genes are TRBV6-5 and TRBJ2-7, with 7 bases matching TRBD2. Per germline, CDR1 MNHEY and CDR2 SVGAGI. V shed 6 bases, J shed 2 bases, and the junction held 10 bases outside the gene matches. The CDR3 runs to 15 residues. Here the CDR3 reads CASRPIPSGTYEQYF. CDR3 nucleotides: TGTGCCAGCAGACCAATCCCTAGCGGAACCTACGAGCAGTACTTC.

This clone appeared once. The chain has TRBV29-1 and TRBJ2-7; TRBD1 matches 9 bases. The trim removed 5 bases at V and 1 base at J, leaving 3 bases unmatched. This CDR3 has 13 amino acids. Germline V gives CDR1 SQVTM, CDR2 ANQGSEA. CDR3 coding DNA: TGCAGCGTTAATGGGACAGGGTCCTACGAGCAGTACTTC. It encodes CSVNGTGSYEQYF.

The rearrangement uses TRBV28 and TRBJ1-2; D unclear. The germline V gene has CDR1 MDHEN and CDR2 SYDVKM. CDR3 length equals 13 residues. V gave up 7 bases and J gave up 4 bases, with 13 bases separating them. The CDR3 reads CASNLDGIYGYTF. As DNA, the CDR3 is TGTGCCAGCAACCTGGACGGAATCTATGGCTACACCTTC.

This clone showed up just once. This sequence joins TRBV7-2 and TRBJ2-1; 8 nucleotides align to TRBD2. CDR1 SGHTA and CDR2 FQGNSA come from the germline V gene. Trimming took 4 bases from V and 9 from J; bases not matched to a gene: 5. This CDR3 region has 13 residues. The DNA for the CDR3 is TGTGCCAGCAGCTATACGGGAGGGACTGAGCAGTTCTTC. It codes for CASSYTGGTEQFF.

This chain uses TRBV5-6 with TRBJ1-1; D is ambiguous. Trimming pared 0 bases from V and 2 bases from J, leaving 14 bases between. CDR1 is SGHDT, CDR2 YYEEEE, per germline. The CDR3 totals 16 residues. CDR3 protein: CASSLAWRVQNTEAFF. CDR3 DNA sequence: TGTGCCAGCAGCTTGGCCTGGAGGGTCCAAAACACTGAAGCTTTCTTT. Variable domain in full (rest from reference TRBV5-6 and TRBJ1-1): DAGVTQSPTHLIKTRGQQVTLRCSPKSGHDTVSWYQQALGQGPQFIFQYYEEEERQRGNFPDRFSGHQFPNYSSELNVNALLLGDSALYLCASSLAWRVQNTEAFFGQGTRLTVV.

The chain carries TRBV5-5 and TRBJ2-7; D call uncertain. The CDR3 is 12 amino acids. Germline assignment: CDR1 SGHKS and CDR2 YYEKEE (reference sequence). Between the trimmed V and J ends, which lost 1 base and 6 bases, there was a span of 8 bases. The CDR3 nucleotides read TGTGCCAGCAGCTTGACGTTGAGCGAGCAGTACTTC. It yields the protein CASSLTLSEQYF.

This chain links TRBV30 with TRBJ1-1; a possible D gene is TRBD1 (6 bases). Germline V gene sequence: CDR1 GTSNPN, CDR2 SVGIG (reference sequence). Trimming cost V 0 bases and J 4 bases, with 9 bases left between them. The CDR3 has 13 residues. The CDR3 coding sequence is TGTGCCTGGAGTGTAGGGGGGGTCACTGAAGCTTTCTTT. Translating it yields CAWSVGGVTEAFF.

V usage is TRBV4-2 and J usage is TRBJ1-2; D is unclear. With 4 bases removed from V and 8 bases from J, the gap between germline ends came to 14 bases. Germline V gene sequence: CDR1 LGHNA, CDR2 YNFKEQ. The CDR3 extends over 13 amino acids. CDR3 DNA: TGTGCCAGCAGCCCGGAGGGCGGCAGGGGCTACACCTTC. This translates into CASSPEGGRGYTF.

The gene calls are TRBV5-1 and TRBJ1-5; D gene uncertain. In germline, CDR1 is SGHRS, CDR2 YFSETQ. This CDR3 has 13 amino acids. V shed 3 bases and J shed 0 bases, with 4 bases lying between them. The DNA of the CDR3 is TGCGCCAGCAGCTGGGATAGCAATCAGCCCCAGCATTTT. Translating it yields CASSWDSNQPQHF.